This TCR beta chain stems from a study of spatial heterogeneity in lung cancer. Study-level information: Among detected sequences, beta-chain ones consistently exceeded alpha-chain ones in number.

Described time point: sample taken at primary tumor resection. Extraction of whole RNA from tumor, nontumor lung or frozen PBMC preceded unsorted sequencing. Samples came from about 72 TRACERx patients with untreated early-stage lung cancer. Study-wide results and limits: Tumor TCRs that were ubiquitous and expanded showed up in blood more at resection than follow-up.

A distinct unique molecular identifier was carried by each TCR cDNA molecule. TCRdb recomputed calls from the 5' RACE reads with MiXCR, one row per CDR3 protein. This table holds about 56,000 distinct CDR3 sequences, 7% to 10% found once. Germline lookup yields CDR1 GTSNPN and CDR2 SVGIG (reference sequence). Deletions cut 1 base from V and 9 bases from J, with 10 bases between. The CDR3 extends over 13 amino acids. This clonotype turned up a few times. Its matching antigen is unknown. The V gene is TRBV30, the J gene TRBJ1-6; D is ambiguous. Specimen: PBMCs, collected at surgery. The TCR originated in a female donor with early-stage non-small cell lung cancer. In DNA, the CDR3 is TGTGCCTGGAGTGATGGCTTAAGTTCACCCCTCCACTTT. Protein product: CAWSDGLSSPLHF.